These 28 T cell receptor beta chains were all obtained from the same sample, sequenced in a study of OX40 agonist ivuxolimab in advanced cancers. The table came from immunoSEQ multiplex PCR; TCRdb's copy has only in-frame clones and leaves some out. This table holds about 53,000 clones, roughly 80% found once. This specimen consisted of CD4+ or CD8+ T cells sorted from blood, obtained in a trial of the OX40 agonist ivuxolimab. The receptors shown here come from an adult with an advanced solid tumor such as melanoma, head and neck, liver or kidney cancer.

The chain links TRBV7-6 to TRBJ2-5; a possible D gene is TRBD2 (6 bases). From germline, CDR1 is SGHVS and CDR2 FNYEAQ. Trimming pared 4 bases from V and 2 bases from J, leaving 17 bases between. The CDR3 is made up of 16 amino acids. The CDR3 DNA is TGTGCCAGCAGCTATACTTCGGGAGTCGGGCAAGAGACCCAGTACTTC. Protein product: CASSYTSGVGQETQYF.

V usage is TRBV7-8 and J usage is TRBJ2-4, with 7 positions matching TRBD1. V gave up 1 base and J gave up 2 bases; unmatched junction bases: 2. The CDR3 loop spans 15 amino acids. Germline CDR1 reads SGHVS; CDR2 reads FQNEAQ. CDR3 nucleotides: TGTGCCAGCAGCTTAGAGGGACAGTCCAAAAACATTCAGTACTTC. Encoded protein: CASSLEGQSKNIQYF. The entire variable domain, with the rest obtained from reference TRBV7-8 and TRBJ2-4, is as follows: GAGVSQSPRYKVAKRGQDVALRCDPISGHVSLFWYQQALGQGPEFLTYFQNEAQLDKSGLPSDRFFAERPEGSVSTLKIQRTQQEDSAVYLCASSLEGQSKNIQYFGAGTRLSVL.

The gene calls are TRBV7-3 and TRBJ2-1; 10 bases are a match to TRBD2. Germline V CDR1 and CDR2: SGHTA, FQGTGA. V gave up 1 base and J gave up 6 bases; unmatched junction bases: 6. The CDR3 covers 16 residues. The CDR3 loop reads CASSLRASGSSNEQFF. The CDR3 nucleotides are TGTGCCAGCAGCTTAAGGGCTAGCGGGAGTAGCAATGAGCAGTTCTTC.

The table lists this clone with a few counts. The chain joins TRBV5-6 to TRBJ1-5; a weak D match, TRBD1 (6 bases). V gave up 6 bases and J gave up 4 bases, with 17 bases separating them. This CDR3 spans 15 amino acids. Germline CDR1 reads SGHDT; CDR2 reads YYEEEE. CDR3 bases: TGTGCCAGCACCAATTGGGGGCTTATAAATCAGCCCCAGCATTTT. It translates to CASTNWGLINQPQHF.

This chain links TRBV5-4 with TRBJ2-2, with 10 bases fitting TRBD1. CDR1 and CDR2 from the germline V gene are SGHNT and YYREEE (reference sequence). This CDR3 region has 15 residues. J lost 5 bases, V lost 0 bases, and 1 base had no gene match. The CDR3 region is CASSLGQGATGELFF. The CDR3 region has the DNA TGTGCCAGCAGCTTGGGACAGGGGGCAACCGGGGAGCTGTTTTTT. The full variable domain, in which reference TRBV5-4 and TRBJ2-2 provide the parts outside the CDR3, is ETGVTQSPTHLIKTRGQQVTLRCSSQSGHNTVSWYQQALGQGPQFIFQYYREEENGRGNFPPRFSGLQFPNYSSELNVNALELDDSALYLCASSLGQGATGELFFGEGSRLTVL.

The V call is TRBV19, the J call TRBJ2-1; possibly TRBD1 for D (6 bases). Germline loops: CDR1 LNHDA, CDR2 SQIVND (reference sequence). The CDR3 is 11 residues long. V lost 7 bases and J 5 bases, leaving 6 bases between the germline ends. CDR3 bases: TGTGCCAGTAACAGGGACAATGAGCAGTTCTTC. It codes for CASNRDNEQFF.

The chain is built from TRBV19 and TRBJ1-5; TRBD1 might be the D (5 bases). Germline loops: CDR1 LNHDA, CDR2 SQIVND (reference sequence). V dropped 5 bases and J dropped 5 bases, with 19 bases sitting between them. The CDR3 has 16 amino acids. The CDR3 sequence: CASSSTRRGRDQPQHF. DNA for the CDR3: TGTGCCAGTAGTTCCACTAGGAGGGGTCGAGATCAGCCCCAGCATTTT. Drawing the rest from reference TRBV19 and TRBJ1-5, the complete variable domain is DGGITQSPKYLFRKEGQNVTLSCEQNLNHDAMYWYRQDPGQGLRLIYYSQIVNDFQKGDIAEGYSVSREKKESFPLTVTSAQKNPTAFYLCASSSTRRGRDQPQHFGDGTRLSIL.

The chain uses TRBV5-8 and TRBJ2-5; 8 nucleotides match TRBD1. J was trimmed by 11 bases and V by 4 bases; bases with no gene match: 10. The CDR3 is made up of 13 amino acids. Germline-derived CDR1 and CDR2 are SGHTS and YDEGEE. CDR3 loop: CASSLDRGPGQYF. CDR3 sequence (DNA): TGTGCCAGCAGCCTCGACAGGGGCCCGGGGCAGTACTTC.

This chain joins TRBV27 and TRBJ2-7, with TRBD1 matching over 7 bases. CDR3 length equals 16 residues. The V and J ends lost 4 bases and 2 bases, in that order; junction bases with no gene match: 11. CDR1 is MNHEY and CDR2 is SMNVEV in the germline V gene (reference sequence). CDR3 amino acids: CASSSEDRAGTYEQYF. The CDR3 DNA sequence: TGTGCCAGCAGTTCAGAAGACAGGGCAGGCACCTACGAGCAGTACTTC.

This clone was detected once. The J gene is TRBJ2-7, the V gene TRBV19; 7 nucleotides agree with TRBD1. The CDR3 is 17 amino acids. Germline CDR1 LNHDA, CDR2 SQIVND (reference sequence). The J segment lost 3 bases and the V segment lost 4 bases, leaving 15 bases of the junction unmatched. CDR3 in DNA: TGTGCCAGTAGTAGAGCGTTACCGGGACAGCTGGACTACGAGCAGTACTTC. Its protein product is CASSRALPGQLDYEQYF.

As DNA, the CDR3 is TGTGCCAGCAGAGGACAGGGGGTCTACGAGCAGTACTTC. The encoded protein is CASRGQGVYEQYF. The chain uses TRBV28 and TRBJ2-7; 10 nucleotides agree with TRBD1. The CDR3 is 13 residues long. Trimming cost V 6 bases and J 3 bases; bases outside gene matches: 2. Germline V lookup: CDR1 MDHEN, CDR2 SYDVKM.

This clone has only one observation. The chain combines TRBV6-5 with TRBJ1-2, with D possibly TRBD1 on 5 matching bases. Germline CDR1 and CDR2: MNHEY and SVGAGI. Trimming stripped 6 bases from V and 2 bases from J, with 13 bases between. The CDR3 contains 14 residues. The DNA for the CDR3 is TGTGCCAGCAGAGATTCGGGGCAGAACTATGGCTACACCTTC. Translating gives CASRDSGQNYGYTF.

The J gene is TRBJ2-3, the V gene TRBV27, with a possible D match to TRBD2 (6 bases). The V end was cut by 4 bases, the J end by 6 bases, with 17 bases between. Germline V gene data show CDR1 as MNHEY and CDR2 as SMNVEV (reference sequence). The CDR3 consists of 15 residues. The CDR3 reads CASSSTGRSGDTQYF. CDR3 bases: TGTGCCAGCAGTTCTACGGGGCGGAGCGGGGATACGCAGTATTTT.

The CDR3 coding sequence is TGTGCCAGCAGCTTATCTAGCGGGGTCACAGATACGCAGTATTTT. Protein sequence: CASSLSSGVTDTQYF. V is TRBV7-2 and J is TRBJ2-3; 9 nucleotides align to TRBD2. Germline CDR1 reads SGHTA; CDR2 reads FQGNSA. V dropped 2 bases and J dropped 2; count of bases not matched to a gene: 2. The CDR3 totals 15 residues.

This chain connects TRBV10-3 to TRBJ2-3; 11 nucleotides agree with TRBD2. CDR1 and CDR2 from the germline V gene are ENHRY and SYGVKD. The V gene end was trimmed by 3 bases and the J gene end by 0 bases; junction bases not matched to a gene: 8. CDR3 length equals 18 residues. The CDR3 reads CAISEGLAGKSSTDTQYF. CDR3 nucleotides: TGTGCCATCAGTGAAGGACTAGCGGGTAAATCTAGCACAGATACGCAGTATTTT.

The chain combines TRBV14 with TRBJ2-3, with 8 nucleotides matching TRBD1. The CDR3 runs to 16 residues. CDR1 is SGHDN and CDR2 is FVKESK in the germline V gene. V dropped 0 bases and J dropped 2; count of bases not matched to a gene: 4. CDR3 coding DNA: TGTGCCAGCAGCCAAGAACGGACAGGGCACACAGATACGCAGTATTTT. Translating it yields CASSQERTGHTDTQYF.

The rearrangement uses TRBV29-1 and TRBJ1-2; D gene uncertain. The CDR3 contains 11 residues. The germline V gene has CDR1 SQVTM and CDR2 ANQGSEA. V lost 1 base and J 7 bases, leaving 7 bases between the germline ends. The CDR3 here is CSVEVLGGYTF. In nucleotides, the CDR3 is TGCAGCGTTGAAGTGTTAGGTGGCTACACCTTC.

This rearrangement joins TRBV6-5 to TRBJ1-1; possibly TRBD1 for D (6 bases). The V gene's germline CDR1 is MNHEY and CDR2 SVGAGI. V dropped 0 bases and J dropped 0 bases, with 8 bases sitting between them. This CDR3 is 15 amino acids long. CDR3 nucleotides: TGTGCCAGCAGTTACTCTCGGACAGTGAACACTGAAGCTTTCTTT. Its protein is CASSYSRTVNTEAFF.

To note about this clone: The sample has other DNA sequences that encode this CDR3 too. The CDR3 loop reads CASSLEPRADEQFF. The CDR3 bases are TGTGCCAGCAGCTTAGAGCCCCGGGCAGATGAGCAGTTCTTC. J is TRBJ2-1 and V is TRBV13; no definite D call. CDR1 PRHDT and CDR2 FYEKMQ come from the germline V gene (reference sequence). The CDR3 runs to 14 residues. V dropped 1 base and J dropped 8 bases, with 12 bases sitting between them.

The chain uses TRBV7-6 and TRBJ2-5; 8 bases agree with TRBD1. V dropped 5 bases and J dropped 4; count of bases not matched to a gene: 6. The CDR3 consists of 14 residues. Germline loops: CDR1 SGHVS, CDR2 FNYEAQ. The CDR3 DNA reads TGTGCCAGCAGCCTTGGACAGGGCGCAGAGACCCAGTACTTC. As protein: CASSLGQGAETQYF. Together with reference TRBV7-6 and TRBJ2-5, the CDR3 gives the full variable domain: GAGVSQSPRYKVTKRGQDVALRCDPISGHVSLYWYRQALGQGPEFLTYFNYEAQQDKSGLPNDRFSAERPEGSISTLTIQRTEQRDSAMYRCASSLGQGAETQYFGPGTRLLVL.

The chain is built from TRBV2 and TRBJ2-1, with D uncertain. CDR1 SNHLY and CDR2 FYNNEI come from the germline V gene. This CDR3 has 11 residues. Trimming left V 5 bases short and J 9 bases short, with 8 bases between. The CDR3 DNA reads TGTGCCAGCAGTATGATGGGTGAGCAGTTCTTC. Its translation is CASSMMGEQFF.

This sequence joins TRBV15 and TRBJ2-1; TRBD2 aligns across 12 bases. Germline values: CDR1 LNHNV, CDR2 YYDKDF (reference sequence). The CDR3 totals 20 residues. The trim removed 3 bases at V and 7 bases at J, leaving 19 bases unmatched. The CDR3 bases are TGTGCCACCAGCAGCGACACGCTCGGGAGGCTAGGACTAGCGGGAAATGAGCAGTTCTTC. It codes for CATSSDTLGRLGLAGNEQFF.

This clone was recorded once. The chain carries TRBV19 and TRBJ2-2; 10 nucleotides align to TRBD2. The V and J ends lost 7 bases and 1 base, in that order; junction bases with no gene match: 9. The germline V gene has CDR1 LNHDA and CDR2 SQIVND (reference sequence). The CDR3 has 17 residues. CDR3 region: CASTMEASGRNTGELFF. CDR3 DNA: TGTGCCAGTACCATGGAGGCTAGCGGGAGGAACACCGGGGAGCTGTTTTTT.

The chain has TRBV2 and TRBJ2-1; TRBD2 agrees at 9 bases. This CDR3 has 14 amino acids. V lost 7 bases and J lost 6; bases outside the gene matches: 7. Germline V gene data show CDR1 as SNHLY and CDR2 as FYNNEI. The CDR3 sequence: CASNRLAVGNEQFF. The CDR3 nucleotides read TGTGCCAGCAACCGACTAGCGGTAGGCAATGAGCAGTTCTTC.

This clone was found a few times. V is TRBV18 and J is TRBJ2-5, with 9 nucleotides matching TRBD1. V lost 2 bases, J lost 3 bases, and 7 bases stayed unmatched. The CDR3 contains 16 residues. Germline lookup yields CDR1 KGHSH and CDR2 LQKENI. CDR3 DNA sequence: TGTGCCAGCTCACCAGACGGGACAGGGCTTAAAGAGACCCAGTACTTC. Protein: CASSPDGTGLKETQYF.

The chain joins TRBV7-9 to TRBJ2-5; unclear D gene. Between the trimmed V and J ends, which lost 4 bases and 1 base, there was a span of 10 bases. CDR3 length equals 14 residues. Germline loops: CDR1 SEHNR, CDR2 FQNEAQ (reference sequence). The CDR3 spells CASSYNQPQETQYF. CDR3 DNA: TGTGCCAGCAGCTACAACCAGCCCCAAGAGACCCAGTACTTC.

This clone was found a few times. This sequence joins TRBV5-1 and TRBJ2-1; tentative D call: TRBD2 (5 bases). Germline V gene sequence: CDR1 SGHRS, CDR2 YFSETQ. CDR3 length: 11 amino acids. Trimming took 6 bases from V and 7 from J, leaving 8 bases between them. The CDR3 protein is CASTRRNEQFF. Here the CDR3 DNA reads TGCGCCAGCACCCGGAGGAATGAGCAGTTCTTC.

About this clone: Other nucleotide sequences from this sample produce the same CDR3. This rearrangement joins TRBV29-1 to TRBJ1-1; D gene ambiguous. Germline V CDR1 and CDR2: SQVTM, ANQGSEA. Trimming pared 6 bases from V and 0 bases from J, leaving 11 bases between. The CDR3 runs 13 residues. The CDR3 region is CSVRGSMNTEAFF. The CDR3, as DNA: TGCAGCGTCCGGGGATCAATGAACACTGAAGCTTTCTTT.